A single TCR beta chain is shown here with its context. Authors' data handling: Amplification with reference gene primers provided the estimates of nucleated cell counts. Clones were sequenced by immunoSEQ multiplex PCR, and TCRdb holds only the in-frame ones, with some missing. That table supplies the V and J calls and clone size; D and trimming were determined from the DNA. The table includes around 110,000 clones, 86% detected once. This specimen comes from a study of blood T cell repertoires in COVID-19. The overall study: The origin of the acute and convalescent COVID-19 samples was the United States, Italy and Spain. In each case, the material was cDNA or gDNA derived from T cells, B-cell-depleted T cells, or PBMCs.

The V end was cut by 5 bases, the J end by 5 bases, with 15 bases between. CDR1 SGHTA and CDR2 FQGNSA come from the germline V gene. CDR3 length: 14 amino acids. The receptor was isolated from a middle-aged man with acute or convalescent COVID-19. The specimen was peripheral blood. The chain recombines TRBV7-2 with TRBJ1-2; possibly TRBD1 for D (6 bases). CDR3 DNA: TGTGCCAGCAGCCGCCTCCCAAGGGGGTATGGCTACACCTTC. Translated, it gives CASSRLPRGYGYTF. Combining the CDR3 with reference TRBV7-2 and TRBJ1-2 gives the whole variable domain GAGVSQSPSNKVTEKGKDVELRCDPISGHTALYWYRQSLGQGLEFLIYFQGNSAPDKSGLPSDRFSAERTGGSVSTLTIQRTQQEDSAVYLCASSRLPRGYGYTFGSGTRLTVV.